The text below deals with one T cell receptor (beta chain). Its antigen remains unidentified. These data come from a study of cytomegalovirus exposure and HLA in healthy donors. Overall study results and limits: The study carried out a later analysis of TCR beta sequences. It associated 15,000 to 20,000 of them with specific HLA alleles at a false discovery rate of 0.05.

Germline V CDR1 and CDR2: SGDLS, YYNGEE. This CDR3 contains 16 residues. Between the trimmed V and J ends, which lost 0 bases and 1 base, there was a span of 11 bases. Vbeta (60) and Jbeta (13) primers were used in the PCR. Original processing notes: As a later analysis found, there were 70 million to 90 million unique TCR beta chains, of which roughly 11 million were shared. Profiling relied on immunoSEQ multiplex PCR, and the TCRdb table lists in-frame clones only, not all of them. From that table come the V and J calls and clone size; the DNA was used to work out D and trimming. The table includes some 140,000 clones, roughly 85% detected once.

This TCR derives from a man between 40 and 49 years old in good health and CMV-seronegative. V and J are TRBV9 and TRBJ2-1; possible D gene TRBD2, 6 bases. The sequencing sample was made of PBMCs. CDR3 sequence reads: CASSVGGGPSYNEQFF. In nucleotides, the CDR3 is TGTGCCAGCAGCGTAGGTGGAGGGCCTTCCTACAATGAGCAGTTCTTC.